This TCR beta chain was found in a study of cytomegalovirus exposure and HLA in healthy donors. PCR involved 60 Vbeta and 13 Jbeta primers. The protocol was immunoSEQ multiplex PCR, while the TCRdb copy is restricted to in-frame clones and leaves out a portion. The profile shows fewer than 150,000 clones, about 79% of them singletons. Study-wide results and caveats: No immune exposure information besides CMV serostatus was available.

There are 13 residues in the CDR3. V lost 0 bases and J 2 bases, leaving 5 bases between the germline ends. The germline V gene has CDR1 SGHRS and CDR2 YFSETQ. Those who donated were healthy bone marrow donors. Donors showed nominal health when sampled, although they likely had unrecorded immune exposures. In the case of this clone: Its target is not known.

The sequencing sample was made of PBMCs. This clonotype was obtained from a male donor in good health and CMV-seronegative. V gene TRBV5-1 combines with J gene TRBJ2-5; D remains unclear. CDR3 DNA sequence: TGCGCCAGCAGCTTGGATAGTCAAGAGACCCAGTACTTC. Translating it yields CASSLDSQETQYF.